The 20 T cell receptor beta chains below were found in one sample sequenced in a study of shared clonotypes between healthy human individuals. The protocol was immunoSEQ multiplex PCR, while the TCRdb copy is restricted to in-frame clones and leaves out a portion. The sample shows about 2.1 million clones, roughly 91% of them seen only once. Naive CD8 cells lacked CD45RO and underwent positive selection for CCR7, leaving out terminally differentiated effector memory CD45RA+ cells. The sequenced sample was naive CD8+ T cells from PBMCs. These receptors were obtained from a man aged 18 to 29 in good health. Some clones in this sample may be carry-over from other donors' samples.

This chain joins TRBV6-5 and TRBJ2-2; 11 nucleotides align to TRBD1. The CDR3 is 15 residues long. Germline assignment: CDR1 MNHEY and CDR2 SVGAGI. J was trimmed by 6 bases and V by 0 bases; bases with no gene match: 0. The CDR3 DNA reads as TGTGCCAGCAGTTACTCGGGACAGGGGGCCGGGGAGCTGTTTTTT. It specifies CASSYSGQGAGELFF.

This clone was picked up one time. V is TRBV9 and J is TRBJ2-3; D uncertain. Germline CDR1 is SGDLS and CDR2 is YYNGEE. The CDR3 has 16 residues. V lost 3 bases and J lost 0, with 14 bases in between. The CDR3 sequence is CASSGRGVASTDTQYF. The DNA for the CDR3 is TGTGCCAGCAGCGGCCGTGGAGTGGCTAGCACAGATACGCAGTATTTT. The variable domain in full, completed from reference TRBV9 and TRBJ2-3, reads DSGVTQTPKHLITATGQRVTLRCSPRSGDLSVYWYQQSLDQGLQFLIQYYNGEERAKGNILERFSAQQFPDLHSELNLSSLELGDSALYFCASSGRGVASTDTQYFGPGTRLTVL.

The chain employs TRBV7-9 and TRBJ2-7; 7 bases are shared with TRBD1. CDR1 and CDR2 (germline): SEHNR, FQNEAQ (reference sequence). The J segment lost 2 bases and the V segment lost 4 bases, leaving 8 bases of the junction unmatched. The CDR3 is made up of 15 amino acids. CDR3 in amino acids: CASSSAAGGTYEQYF. CDR3 in DNA: TGTGCCAGCAGCTCCGCAGCAGGGGGAACCTACGAGCAGTACTTC.

The chain recombines TRBV27 with TRBJ1-4, with 10 bases identical to TRBD1. Looked up from germline, CDR1 is MNHEY and CDR2 is SMNVEV (reference sequence). The junction had 12 bases not matched to a gene; V was cut back by 6 bases and J by 8 bases. The CDR3 runs to 16 residues. CDR3 sequence reads: CASSRGQGYKIEKLFF. The CDR3 DNA reads as TGTGCCAGCAGCCGGGGACAGGGGTATAAGATCGAAAAACTGTTTTTT.

The V gene is TRBV27, the J gene TRBJ2-5, with D possibly being TRBD1 (6 bases). Germline values: CDR1 MNHEY, CDR2 SMNVEV (reference sequence). Trimming left V 3 bases short and J 5 bases short, with 16 bases between. The CDR3 has 15 amino acids. CDR3 in amino acids: CASSFTWGLGETQYF. CDR3 in DNA: TGTGCCAGCAGTTTCACGTGGGGGCTCGGCGAGACCCAGTACTTC.

The chain links TRBV30 to TRBJ1-5, with D hard to call. CDR3 length equals 14 residues. The germline V gene encodes CDR1 GTSNPN and CDR2 SVGIG (reference sequence). V was clipped by 1 base and J by 7 bases, with 14 bases between them. CDR3 bases: TGTGCCTGGAGTGACCTCCCTGGGAAACAGCCCCAGCATTTT. This codes for CAWSDLPGKQPQHF.

V and J are TRBV6-6 and TRBJ2-7, with D unresolved. CDR3 length equals 16 residues. Germline CDR1 is MNHNY and CDR2 is SVGAGI (reference sequence). Trimming removed 5 bases at V and 4 bases at J, with 21 bases between. The CDR3 region is CASSKTGDLRVYEQYF. The CDR3 bases are TGTGCCAGCAGTAAAACCGGAGACTTAAGGGTGTACGAGCAGTACTTC.

This chain joins TRBV5-6 and TRBJ1-4; D is perhaps TRBD1 (5 bases). In germline, CDR1 is SGHDT, CDR2 YYEEEE. There are 15 residues in the CDR3. V was clipped by 3 bases and J by 8 bases, with 17 bases between them. CDR3 loop: CASSSEGQPGEKLFF. The CDR3 bases are TGTGCCAGCAGCTCTGAAGGACAACCGGGGGAAAAACTGTTTTTT.

This clone has a handful of counts. The CDR3 nucleotides read TGTGCCAGCAGCACCGACAGGGGAGCCTCTGAAGCTTTCTTT. Protein product: CASSTDRGASEAFF. The V and J genes are TRBV9 and TRBJ1-1, with 8 bases fitting TRBD1. Per germline, CDR1 SGDLS and CDR2 YYNGEE. V trimming: 4 bases; J trimming: 6 bases; junction bases outside the gene matches: 8. The length of the CDR3 is 14 residues.

The chain has TRBV9 and TRBJ2-5, with D maybe TRBD2 (5 bases). This CDR3 has 16 residues. V shed 3 bases and J shed 3 bases, with 18 bases lying between them. Per germline, CDR1 SGDLS and CDR2 YYNGEE. The CDR3 sequence is CASSGIATDPEETQYF. The DNA for the CDR3 is TGTGCCAGCAGCGGTATAGCGACGGATCCCGAAGAGACCCAGTACTTC.

J is TRBJ2-6 and V is TRBV7-9; D not resolved. V was shortened by 2 bases and J by 5 bases, with 10 bases between the two germline ends. Germline values: CDR1 SEHNR, CDR2 FQNEAQ (reference sequence). This CDR3 comprises 15 residues. The CDR3 reads CASSLTIGRANVLTF. Here the CDR3 DNA reads TGTGCCAGCAGCTTAACCATCGGAAGGGCCAACGTCCTGACTTTC.

The gene calls are TRBV14 and TRBJ2-5; 8 bases agree with TRBD2. Germline trimming cut 0 bases from V and 3 bases from J; bases unmatched to any gene: 9. This CDR3 comprises 17 residues. Germline V CDR1 and CDR2: SGHDN, FVKESK. CDR3 sequence (DNA): TGTGCCAGCAGCCAAGAGAGAATAGCGGGACTGAAAGAGACCCAGTACTTC. This sequence encodes CASSQERIAGLKETQYF.

The chain has TRBV5-6 and TRBJ2-5; D unresolved. The CDR3 has 13 amino acids. V lost 4 bases to trimming and J lost 2 bases, with 9 bases between them. Germline lookup yields CDR1 SGHDT and CDR2 YYEEEE. Here the CDR3 reads CASSPRPQETQYF. As DNA, the CDR3 is TGTGCCAGCAGCCCAAGGCCTCAAGAGACCCAGTACTTC.

The chain is built from TRBV21-1 and TRBJ1-3. TRBV21-1 is listed as a pseudogene. This CDR3 contains 11 residues. CDR3 protein: CASSKMQAAPF. CDR3 coding DNA: TGTGCCAGCAGCAAAATGCAGGCGGCTCCGTTC.

This clone has a single count. The chain couples TRBV2 to TRBJ2-1, with TRBD2 identical over 12 bases. From germline, CDR1 is SNHLY and CDR2 FYNNEI. This CDR3 is built from 20 residues. Unmatched junction bases numbered 19, after V lost 4 bases and J lost 6 bases. The CDR3 loop is CASSGFGTELAGGPFNEQFF. CDR3 in DNA: TGTGCCAGCAGTGGGTTCGGGACGGAGCTAGCGGGAGGGCCATTCAATGAGCAGTTCTTC.

V and J are TRBV9 and TRBJ2-7; 8 nucleotides agree with TRBD2. The trim removed 4 bases at V and 7 bases at J, leaving 10 bases unmatched. Germline V gene lookup returns CDR1 SGDLS and CDR2 YYNGEE. The CDR3 sequence is 14 residues long. CDR3 DNA sequence: TGTGCCAGCAGCCGGGAGGGCCTAAAAGAAGAGCAGTACTTC. Translating it yields CASSREGLKEEQYF.

This chain links TRBV7-2 with TRBJ2-7, with 11 nucleotides matching TRBD2. Germline V gives CDR1 SGHTA, CDR2 FQGNSA. Trimming took 4 bases from V and 4 from J; bases not matched to a gene: 9. The CDR3 has 16 residues. The CDR3: CASSSGSGTSGYEQYF. The CDR3 DNA sequence: TGTGCCAGCAGCTCTGGTTCGGGGACTAGCGGTTACGAGCAGTACTTC.

The chain joins TRBV29-1 to TRBJ1-1; a weak D match, TRBD1 (5 bases). The germline gives CDR1 SQVTM, CDR2 ANQGSEA. CDR3 length equals 12 residues. Trimming shortened V by 2 bases and J by 6 bases, and 10 bases separated the two germline ends. CDR3 sequence (DNA): TGCAGCGTTGAACTGGGGCGGGCTGAAGCTTTCTTT. It encodes CSVELGRAEAFF.

This clone was counted once. This chain uses TRBV6-4 with TRBJ1-1, with unresolved D. The CDR3 runs to 14 residues. V was cut by 0 bases and J by 1 base, with 6 bases left in between. From germline, CDR1 is MRHNA and CDR2 SNTAGT. CDR3 region: CASSDSGRNTEAFF. CDR3 coding DNA: TGTGCCAGCAGTGACTCAGGGAGGAACACTGAAGCTTTCTTT.

The rearrangement links TRBV10-1 to TRBJ2-3, with 8 bases fitting TRBD1. In germline, CDR1 is WNHNN, CDR2 SYGVQD (reference sequence). J gave up 12 bases and V 0 bases, and 8 bases lay outside the gene matches. CDR3 length: 14 amino acids. The CDR3 DNA follows: TGCGCCAGCAGTGAGTCGTACTTCGGACAGGGCCAGTATTTT. It codes for CASSESYFGQGQYF.